A selection of T cell receptor beta chains follows, all from one sample in a study of breast tumors, draining lymph nodes, adjacent tissues. Each CDR3 protein gets one entry after TCRdb re-called the multiplex PCR reads with MiXCR. The sample yields approximately 100,000 distinct CDR3 sequences, 21% seen once. The specimen was axillary lymph node tissue. These receptors were obtained from a female donor with breast cancer. Some clones in this sample may be carry-over from other donors' samples. CDR3s include the opening cysteine and the closing phenylalanine or tryptophan. D genes are given only for firm matches. Expanded clones get a size class; other rows say once, few or many, or leave the size out.

j_call: TRBJ1-2
v_call: TRBV13
clone_size: many
d_call: -
cdr3_aa: CASSLRGPNYGYTF
cdr3_nt: TGTGCCAGCAGCCTTCGGGGGCCTAACTATGGCTACACCTTC

j_call: TRBJ2-5
v_call: TRBV28
clone_size: many
d_call: TRBD2
cdr3_aa: CASRGGRQETQYF
cdr3_nt: TGTGCCAGCCGGGGGGGCAGACAAGAGACCCAGTACTTC

j_call: TRBJ1-2
v_call: TRBV29-1
clone_size: many
d_call: TRBD1
cdr3_aa: CSAKTHRGGYGYTF
cdr3_nt: TGCAGCGCTAAAACCCACAGGGGTGGCTATGGCTACACCTTC

j_call: TRBJ1-1
v_call: TRBV20-1
clone_size: -
d_call: -
cdr3_aa: CSADATRGAFF
cdr3_nt: TGCAGTGCTGATGCTACGAGGGGCGCTTTCTTT

j_call: TRBJ2-1
v_call: TRBV10-2
clone_size: many
d_call: -
cdr3_aa: CASKPTGGNEQFF
cdr3_nt: TGCGCCAGCAAACCGACTGGGGGAAATGAGCAGTTCTTC

j_call: TRBJ2-3
v_call: TRBV25-1
clone_size: -
d_call: TRBD2
cdr3_aa: CASSDSSGIGSTQYF
cdr3_nt: TGTGCCAGCAGTGACTCTAGCGGGATAGGGAGTACGCAGTATTTT

j_call: TRBJ2-3
v_call: TRBV5-1
clone_size: many
d_call: TRBD1
cdr3_aa: CASSPGTEGTDTQYF
cdr3_nt: TGCGCCAGCAGCCCCGGGACAGAGGGCACAGATACGCAGTATTTT

j_call: TRBJ1-2
v_call: TRBV5-1
clone_size: many
d_call: TRBD1
cdr3_aa: CASSESTGPNYGYTF
cdr3_nt: TGCGCCAGCAGCGAGTCGACAGGGCCCAACTATGGCTACACCTTC

j_call: TRBJ2-7
v_call: TRBV19
clone_size: many
d_call: -
cdr3_aa: CASSSRGGTTEQYF
cdr3_nt: TGTGCCAGTAGTAGTAGGGGGGGAACTACCGAGCAGTACTTC

j_call: TRBJ2-3
v_call: TRBV5-6
clone_size: many
d_call: -
cdr3_aa: CASNRDLSSTDTQYF
cdr3_nt: TGTGCCAGCAACAGGGATCTGTCTAGCACAGATACGCAGTATTTT

j_call: TRBJ1-4
v_call: TRBV2
clone_size: many
d_call: -
cdr3_aa: CASSDAEKLFF
cdr3_nt: TGTGCCAGCAGTGACGCTGAAAAACTGTTTTTT

j_call: TRBJ1-5
v_call: TRBV9
clone_size: many
d_call: TRBD1
cdr3_aa: CASSTGQGNQPQHF
cdr3_nt: TGTGCCAGCAGCACTGGACAGGGGAATCAGCCCCAGCATTTT

j_call: TRBJ2-7
v_call: TRBV28
clone_size: many
d_call: TRBD1
cdr3_aa: CASSGDRGKYEQYF
cdr3_nt: TGTGCCAGCAGTGGGGACAGGGGGAAATACGAGCAGTACTTC

j_call: TRBJ1-1
v_call: TRBV10-3
clone_size: once
d_call: -
cdr3_aa: CAISESAQYTEAFF
cdr3_nt: TGTGCCATCAGTGAGTCGGCGCAGTACACTGAAGCTTTCTTT

j_call: TRBJ2-5
v_call: TRBV10-2
clone_size: -
d_call: TRBD2
cdr3_aa: CASNEFAGGGVETQYF
cdr3_nt: TGCGCCAGCAATGAGTTTGCGGGCGGGGGGGTAGAGACCCAGTACTTC

j_call: TRBJ2-3
v_call: TRBV19
clone_size: many
d_call: -
cdr3_aa: CATRDFEDTQYF
cdr3_nt: TGTGCCACCCGGGACTTCGAAGATACGCAGTATTTT

j_call: TRBJ1-3
v_call: TRBV14
clone_size: many
d_call: -
cdr3_aa: CASSRPGQHSGNTIYF
cdr3_nt: TGTGCCAGCAGCCGCCCTGGACAGCACTCTGGAAACACCATATATTTT

j_call: TRBJ2-5
v_call: TRBV15
clone_size: many
d_call: TRBD1
cdr3_aa: CATSRVGGQGGRETQYF
cdr3_nt: TGTGCCACCAGCAGAGTAGGAGGACAGGGTGGCAGAGAGACCCAGTACTTC

j_call: TRBJ2-6
v_call: TRBV5-6
clone_size: -
d_call: -
cdr3_aa: CASSTNPSSGANVLTF
cdr3_nt: TGTGCCAGCAGCACCAATCCAAGCTCTGGGGCCAACGTCCTGACTTTC

j_call: TRBJ2-7
v_call: TRBV29-1
clone_size: many
d_call: -
cdr3_aa: CSVAFNSYEQYF
cdr3_nt: TGCAGCGTTGCTTTCAACTCCTACGAGCAGTACTTC

j_call: TRBJ2-2
v_call: TRBV4-1
clone_size: many
d_call: -
cdr3_aa: CASSQEGYTGELFF
cdr3_nt: TGCGCCAGCAGCCAAGAAGGATACACCGGGGAGCTGTTTTTT

j_call: TRBJ2-2
v_call: TRBV6-5
clone_size: -
d_call: -
cdr3_aa: CASSYDQGTTGELFF
cdr3_nt: TGTGCCAGCAGTTACGACCAGGGAACCACCGGGGAGCTGTTTTTT

j_call: TRBJ2-7
v_call: TRBV7-9
clone_size: many
d_call: -
cdr3_aa: CASSLPGQSSYEQYF
cdr3_nt: TGTGCCAGCAGCTTACCAGGACAGAGCTCCTACGAGCAGTACTTC

j_call: TRBJ2-1
v_call: TRBV20-1
clone_size: many
d_call: -
cdr3_aa: CSARVPGGVATYNEQFF
cdr3_nt: TGCAGTGCTAGAGTCCCTGGAGGCGTAGCCACCTACAATGAGCAGTTCTTC

j_call: TRBJ1-2
v_call: TRBV4-1
clone_size: many
d_call: -
cdr3_aa: CASSQDLLMSGYTF
cdr3_nt: TGCGCCAGCAGCCAAGATTTGTTGATGAGTGGCTACACCTTC

j_call: TRBJ1-5
v_call: TRBV19
clone_size: once
d_call: -
cdr3_aa: CASSTAGSYQPQHF
cdr3_nt: TGTGCCAGTAGTACAGCGGGTAGTTATCAGCCCCAGCATTTT

j_call: TRBJ1-1
v_call: TRBV7-9
clone_size: -
d_call: -
cdr3_aa: CASSHDIGAEAFF
cdr3_nt: TGTGCCAGCAGCCATGATATTGGGGCCGAAGCTTTCTTT

j_call: TRBJ2-1
v_call: TRBV20-1
clone_size: many
d_call: TRBD2
cdr3_aa: CSVGRGETTHNEQFF
cdr3_nt: TGCAGTGTAGGGCGGGGGGAGACAACTCACAATGAGCAGTTCTTC

j_call: TRBJ2-1
v_call: TRBV10-1
clone_size: many
d_call: TRBD2
cdr3_aa: CASRQAASGGYNEQFF
cdr3_nt: TGCGCCAGCAGGCAGGCGGCTAGCGGGGGATACAATGAGCAGTTCTTC

j_call: TRBJ2-5
v_call: TRBV29-1
clone_size: -
d_call: TRBD2
cdr3_aa: CSVAGGGARKTQYF
cdr3_nt: TGCAGCGTTGCGGGCGGGGGGGCCAGGAAGACCCAATACTTC

j_call: TRBJ1-1
v_call: TRBV20-1
clone_size: few
d_call: -
cdr3_aa: CSARIGPSATEAFF
cdr3_nt: TGCAGTGCTAGAATAGGTCCATCGGCCACTGAAGCTTTCTTT

j_call: TRBJ2-1
v_call: TRBV27
clone_size: many
d_call: -
cdr3_aa: CASSFFMAYNEQFF
cdr3_nt: TGTGCCAGCAGTTTTTTCATGGCCTACAATGAGCAGTTCTTC

j_call: TRBJ2-7
v_call: TRBV2
clone_size: many
d_call: TRBD2
cdr3_aa: CASIRLAGSTTVEQYF
cdr3_nt: TGTGCCAGCATCCGACTAGCGGGCTCCACGACGGTCGAGCAGTACTTC

j_call: TRBJ2-6
v_call: TRBV9
clone_size: many
d_call: TRBD1
cdr3_aa: CASSVGPTGDGANVLTF
cdr3_nt: TGTGCCAGCAGCGTAGGCCCAACAGGGGATGGGGCCAACGTCCTGACTTTC

j_call: TRBJ1-2
v_call: TRBV28
clone_size: few
d_call: -
cdr3_aa: CASSPDPQGGPFFYGYTF
cdr3_nt: TGTGCCAGCAGTCCCGACCCACAAGGAGGACCCTTTTTCTATGGCTACACCTTC

j_call: TRBJ1-4
v_call: TRBV19
clone_size: few
d_call: -
cdr3_aa: CASNDGQPREKLFF
cdr3_nt: TGTGCCAGCAACGACGGGCAGCCGAGGGAAAAACTGTTTTTT

j_call: TRBJ1-5
v_call: TRBV6-6
clone_size: many
d_call: -
cdr3_aa: CASTKEVVGNQPQHF
cdr3_nt: TGTGCCAGCACCAAAGAGGTGGTTGGCAATCAGCCCCAGCATTTT

j_call: TRBJ2-5
v_call: TRBV24-1
clone_size: many
d_call: -
cdr3_aa: CATSDWGQGKETQYF
cdr3_nt: TGTGCCACCAGTGATTGGGGGCAGGGCAAAGAGACCCAGTACTTC

j_call: TRBJ2-1
v_call: TRBV20-1
clone_size: many
d_call: -
cdr3_aa: CSVRRDYNEQFF
cdr3_nt: TGCAGTGTACGACGGGATTACAATGAGCAGTTCTTC

j_call: TRBJ2-7
v_call: TRBV6-5
clone_size: many
d_call: TRBD1
cdr3_aa: CASSPLPGQGKHEQYF
cdr3_nt: TGTGCCAGCAGCCCTCTACCGGGACAGGGAAAACACGAGCAGTACTTC

j_call: TRBJ2-7
v_call: TRBV7-9
clone_size: many
d_call: TRBD1
cdr3_aa: CASSEGQAGEQYF
cdr3_nt: TGTGCCAGCAGCGAGGGACAGGCGGGGGAGCAGTACTTC

j_call: TRBJ1-5
v_call: TRBV6-6
clone_size: many
d_call: -
cdr3_aa: CASREQGRGQPQHF
cdr3_nt: TGTGCCAGCAGGGAACAGGGTAGGGGTCAGCCCCAGCATTTT

j_call: TRBJ1-2
v_call: TRBV6-6
clone_size: many
d_call: TRBD1
cdr3_aa: CATPGQGWFGYTF
cdr3_nt: TGTGCCACACCGGGACAGGGGTGGTTTGGCTACACCTTC

j_call: TRBJ1-3
v_call: TRBV4-1
clone_size: many
d_call: -
cdr3_aa: CASSQDVQRNTIYF
cdr3_nt: TGCGCCAGCAGCCAAGATGTCCAAAGAAACACCATATATTTT

j_call: TRBJ1-4
v_call: TRBV15
clone_size: many
d_call: -
cdr3_aa: CATSRDKGSNEKLFF
cdr3_nt: TGTGCCACCAGCAGAGATAAAGGGTCAAATGAAAAACTGTTTTTT

j_call: TRBJ2-7
v_call: TRBV10-3
clone_size: -
d_call: TRBD2
cdr3_aa: CAVTGTSGFEQYF
cdr3_nt: TGTGCCGTAACCGGGACTAGCGGCTTCGAGCAGTACTTC

j_call: TRBJ2-7
v_call: TRBV20-1
clone_size: many
d_call: TRBD1
cdr3_aa: CSARDPRQGGIYEQYF
cdr3_nt: TGCAGTGCTAGAGATCCTCGACAGGGGGGAATCTACGAGCAGTACTTC

j_call: TRBJ1-6
v_call: TRBV12-3/TRBV12-4
clone_size: -
d_call: TRBD1
cdr3_aa: CASGPGTDNSPLHF
cdr3_nt: TGTGCCAGCGGTCCCGGGACAGATAATTCACCTCTCCACTTT

j_call: TRBJ2-1
v_call: TRBV2
clone_size: many
d_call: TRBD1
cdr3_aa: CASSKSRGQGNANEQFF
cdr3_nt: TGTGCCAGCAGTAAATCCAGGGGACAGGGGAATGCAAATGAGCAGTTCTTC

j_call: TRBJ2-1
v_call: TRBV19
clone_size: many
d_call: TRBD2
cdr3_aa: CASSIDRASGNEQFF
cdr3_nt: TGTGCCAGTAGTATAGATCGGGCTAGCGGAAATGAGCAGTTCTTC

j_call: TRBJ1-1
v_call: TRBV2
clone_size: -
d_call: TRBD1
cdr3_aa: CASSLRTGIAEAFF
cdr3_nt: TGTGCCAGCAGTCTAAGGACAGGGATCGCTGAAGCTTTCTTT

j_call: TRBJ2-7
v_call: TRBV4-1
clone_size: many
d_call: TRBD2
cdr3_aa: CASSQTSGIAYEQYF
cdr3_nt: TGCGCCAGCAGCCAAACTAGCGGGATAGCGTACGAGCAGTACTTC

j_call: TRBJ2-6
v_call: TRBV5-1
clone_size: -
d_call: -
cdr3_aa: CASSSGSGANVLTF
cdr3_nt: TGCGCCAGCAGCTCGGGGTCCGGGGCCAACGTCCTGACTTTC

j_call: TRBJ2-1
v_call: TRBV30
clone_size: few
d_call: -
cdr3_aa: CACQPGFGFSEQFF
cdr3_nt: TGTGCCTGCCAACCTGGGTTCGGGTTCAGTGAGCAGTTCTTC

j_call: TRBJ1-1
v_call: TRBV11-1
clone_size: -
d_call: -
cdr3_aa: CASSHGGDVEAFF
cdr3_nt: TGTGCCAGCAGTCACGGCGGAGATGTTGAAGCTTTCTTT

j_call: TRBJ2-5
v_call: TRBV10-2
clone_size: many
d_call: -
cdr3_aa: CASRDTGLETQYF
cdr3_nt: TGCGCCAGCAGGGATACAGGGTTGGAGACCCAGTACTTC

j_call: TRBJ1-6
v_call: TRBV6-5
clone_size: -
d_call: TRBD1
cdr3_aa: CASISGTGGYSPLHF
cdr3_nt: TGTGCCAGCATCTCCGGGACAGGGGGCTATTCACCCCTCCACTTT

j_call: TRBJ2-1
v_call: TRBV6-5
clone_size: many
d_call: TRBD2
cdr3_aa: CASSWWTGGNEQFF
cdr3_nt: TGTGCCAGCAGTTGGTGGACCGGGGGGAATGAGCAGTTCTTC

j_call: TRBJ2-2
v_call: TRBV11-3
clone_size: -
d_call: TRBD1
cdr3_aa: CASSLSGGNTGELFF
cdr3_nt: TGTGCCAGCAGCTTGTCAGGGGGGAACACCGGGGAGCTGTTTTTT

j_call: TRBJ1-5
v_call: TRBV6-1
clone_size: many
d_call: -
cdr3_aa: CASSPRTSSNQPQHF
cdr3_nt: TGTGCCAGCAGTCCCCGGACATCGAGCAATCAGCCCCAGCATTTT